These T cell receptor beta chains were read from a single sample in a study of cytomegalovirus exposure and HLA in healthy donors. Repertoires were generated with immunoSEQ multiplex PCR, while TCRdb's copy carries only in-frame clones and drops some. The table includes approximately 84,000 clones, 78% detected once. Specimen: PBMCs. The receptors shown here come from a male donor in good health and CMV-seropositive. Each CDR3 is given with its conserved first and last residue. D genes are given only for firm matches. The size field is filled for only some rows; it gives once, few, many or a size class.

v_gene	abundance	j_gene	d_gene	CDR3nt	CDR3aa
TRBV2	-	TRBJ2-3	TRBD2	TGTGCCAGCAAGTCTAGCGGTGGCACAGATACGCAGTATTTT	CASKSSGGTDTQYF
TRBV27	few	TRBJ1-5	-	TGTGCCAGCAGTCCGGAAGGACAGCGGTATCAGCCCCAGCATTTT	CASSPEGQRYQPQHF
TRBV28	-	TRBJ2-7	TRBD2	TGTGCCAGCAGTTCACGCGCCCTTACTAGCGATGCCTACGAGCAGTACTTC	CASSSRALTSDAYEQYF
TRBV5-1	-	TRBJ2-7	TRBD2	TGCGCCAGCAGCTTGAGGCTAGCGGGCGACGTCTCCTACGAGCAGTACTTC	CASSLRLAGDVSYEQYF
TRBV28	-	TRBJ2-7	-	TGTGCCTCCGGAGCAGGGTCCTCCCACGAGCAGTACTTC	CASGAGSSHEQYF
TRBV10-3	once	TRBJ2-2	-	TGTGCCATCGCGAACCCCGAGGACAGTAGCTTTTACACCGGGGAGCTGTTTTTT	CAIANPEDSSFYTGELFF
TRBV5-1	-	TRBJ2-3	TRBD2	TGCGCCAGCAGCCCGGGGACTAGCGGGAGATCAGATACGCAGTATTTT	CASSPGTSGRSDTQYF
TRBV5-5	-	TRBJ2-7	-	TGTGCCAGCAGCTCCCTATACGAGCAGTACTTC	CASSSLYEQYF
TRBV6-5	-	TRBJ1-1	-	TGTGCCAGCAGTTCGCAGGGAGGGAACACTGAAGCTTTCTTT	CASSSQGGNTEAFF
TRBV5-8	-	TRBJ2-2	-	TGTGCCAGCAGCTTGGGTCAGGGGTTCACCGGGGAGCTGTTTTTT	CASSLGQGFTGELFF
TRBV28	few	TRBJ2-3	TRBD2	TGTGCCAGCAGTCGGCGGGAGTCCCACACAGATACGCAGTATTTT	CASSRRESHTDTQYF
TRBV27	-	TRBJ2-3	TRBD1	TGTGCCAGCAGTGCCGGAAGACAGGGGCTATTTCTCACAGATACGCAGTATTTT	CASSAGRQGLFLTDTQYF
TRBV9	-	TRBJ2-2	TRBD1	TGTGCCAGCAGCGTAGGACAGGGGGCCATCACCGGGGAGCTGTTTTTT	CASSVGQGAITGELFF
TRBV5-1	few	TRBJ2-7	TRBD2	TGCGCCAGCAGCCCAGCTAGCGGGGTTAGCTCCTACGAGCAGTACTTC	CASSPASGVSSYEQYF
TRBV27	-	TRBJ2-5	TRBD2	TGTGCCAGCAGTCCCCAGCTCCCGGGACTAAGTAGGGAAGAGACCCAGTACTTC	CASSPQLPGLSREETQYF
TRBV5-1	few	TRBJ1-2	TRBD1	TGCGCCAGCAGCACAGACAGGGGGCCGTCAAGTGGCTACACCTTC	CASSTDRGPSSGYTF
TRBV5-1	-	TRBJ2-3	-	TGCGCCAGCAGCTTGGCCGACAGAGATACGCAGTATTTT	CASSLADRDTQYF
TRBV2	-	TRBJ2-3	TRBD2	TGTGCCAGCAGTGTCTATGTGGGGGGGGAGACAGATACGCAGTATTTT	CASSVYVGGETDTQYF
TRBV27	few	TRBJ2-2	-	TGTGCCAGCAGTTATACCCCGGAGGGCCGACCCGTTGGGGAGCTGTTTTTT	CASSYTPEGRPVGELFF
TRBV6-6	few	TRBJ2-5	-	TGTGCCAGCAGTTCGGTAAAAGGGAGAACCCAGTACTTC	CASSSVKGRTQYF
TRBV5-1	-	TRBJ2-1	-	TGCGCCAGCAGCCTCCCGGGACACCCTACCTTGTTCTTC	CASSLPGHPTLFF
TRBV7-9	-	TRBJ2-7	-	TGTGCCAGCAGCGTGAGGCAGGGTATGTTCTCCTACGAGCAGTACTTC	CASSVRQGMFSYEQYF
TRBV30	-	TRBJ1-3	-	TGTGCCTGGACCAGGACTTTTGCCAACACCATATATTTT	CAWTRTFANTIYF
TRBV11-1	-	TRBJ2-7	-	TGTGCCAGCAGCTTAGCGCCGGCAGGGGTGTCCTACGAGCAGTACTTC	CASSLAPAGVSYEQYF
TRBV2	few	TRBJ2-2	-	TGTGCCAGCGGGAGGTTGTTAACCGGGGAGCTGTTTTTT	CASGRLLTGELFF
TRBV10-2	-	TRBJ2-2	-	TGCGCCAGCAATCGATGGAGCGGCACCGGGGAGCTGTTTTTT	CASNRWSGTGELFF
TRBV6-5	-	TRBJ1-2	-	TGTGCCAGCAGCCAGGGCTATAACTATGGCTACACCTTC	CASSQGYNYGYTF
TRBV4-3	few	TRBJ1-1	TRBD1	TGCGCCAGCAGTACTGGACAGGGGAGGTCGGAAGCTTTCTTT	CASSTGQGRSEAFF
TRBV28	-	TRBJ1-5	-	TGTGCCAGCAGTTTATGGGAGGGATTCGGGGGCAATCAGCCCCAGCATTTT	CASSLWEGFGGNQPQHF
TRBV30	-	TRBJ1-4	TRBD1	TGTGCCTGGAGTAGGACAGGGGGTAATGAAAAACTGTTTTTT	CAWSRTGGNEKLFF
TRBV2	-	TRBJ1-5	-	TGTGCCAGCAGTGAAGTAGGGGGTAGCAATCAGCCCCAGCATTTT	CASSEVGGSNQPQHF
TRBV7-8	-	TRBJ2-7	TRBD2	TGTGCCAGCAGCTTAGTAGCGGGAGGCACCGAGCAGTACTTC	CASSLVAGGTEQYF
TRBV30	-	TRBJ1-5	TRBD1	TGTGCCTGGAGCGCCGGGACAGCGGGTCGTCAGCCCCAGCATTTT	CAWSAGTAGRQPQHF
TRBV7-2	once	TRBJ1-2	TRBD1	TGTGCCAGCAGCCGACAGGGGCGGGATGGCTACACCTTC	CASSRQGRDGYTF
TRBV9	-	TRBJ1-4	TRBD1	TGTGCCAGCAGCGAGACAGGGGGGTATACTAATGAAAAACTGTTTTTT	CASSETGGYTNEKLFF
TRBV28	-	TRBJ1-2	TRBD1	TGTGCCAGCAGTTTTGGGCCACAGGGGAGAGGCTACACCTTC	CASSFGPQGRGYTF
TRBV11-2	-	TRBJ2-5	-	TGTGCCAGCAGCCGCCAGACAGTAATAGGAGAGACCCAGTACTTC	CASSRQTVIGETQYF
TRBV4-3	-	TRBJ2-6	-	TGCGCCAGCAGCCCCGGGGAGTCGACCTCTGGGGCCAACGTCCTGACTTTC	CASSPGESTSGANVLTF
TRBV11-2	-	TRBJ2-1	TRBD1	TGTGCCAGTGGAGGCAGGGGGCCCCTAACTCAGAGCTCCTACAATGAGCAGTTCTTC	CASGGRGPLTQSSYNEQFF
TRBV6-5	-	TRBJ2-7	-	TGTGCCAGCAAGTTCGGACAGAGCTACGAGCAGTACTTC	CASKFGQSYEQYF
TRBV5-1	-	TRBJ2-7	-	TGCGCCAGCAGCTTTGCAGGCTACGAGCAGTACTTC	CASSFAGYEQYF
TRBV28	-	TRBJ2-7	-	TGTGCCAGCATCGTTGCTGCTCCGGGCGGGGGCTCCCACGAGCAGTACTTC	CASIVAAPGGGSHEQYF
TRBV15	-	TRBJ2-5	-	TGTGCCACCAGCAGGCCCCGGGACTCCAAAGAGACCCAGTACTTC	CATSRPRDSKETQYF
TRBV4-1	-	TRBJ2-2	-	TGCGCCAGCAGCGGCATCTCCACCGGGGAGCTGTTTTTT	CASSGISTGELFF
TRBV5-6	-	TRBJ2-3	-	TGTGCCAGCAGCTTGCTGTCTAGCTGGACAGATACGCAGTATTTT	CASSLLSSWTDTQYF
TRBV28	once	TRBJ1-3	-	TGTGCCAGCAGCACCCGCAGGGGAAGAGGCACCATATATTTT	CASSTRRGRGTIYF
TRBV2	-	TRBJ1-5	TRBD1	TGTGCCAGCAGCCTAACAGAGGGACAGGGGCACCTAAATCAGCCCCAGCATTTT	CASSLTEGQGHLNQPQHF